This T cell receptor (beta chain) derives from a study of cytomegalovirus exposure and HLA in healthy donors. The V end lost 5 bases, the J end lost 4 bases, and 21 bases lay between the germline ends. CDR3 length: 17 amino acids. Germline V lookup: CDR1 SGHAT, CDR2 FQNNGV. PCR primers comprised 60 Vbeta and 13 Jbeta primers. TCRdb keeps only in-frame clones here, not all; method: immunoSEQ multiplex PCR. Here the sample spans 98,000 or so clones, around 79% being singletons. The sequence was collected from a man between 60 and 75 years old in good health and CMV-seropositive. V gene TRBV11-2 combines with J gene TRBJ2-1; the D gene is possibly TRBD2 (6 bases). The sequencing input was PBMCs. CDR3 in DNA: TGTGCCAGCAGCCCTGGGGGACTCTCACCCTTTTACAATGAGCAGTTCTTC. Its translation: CASSPGGLSPFYNEQFF.